Given below is one T cell receptor beta chain in context. One end of the junction fails to match germline, which may point to a read error. This specimen comes from a study of response to subunit inactivated influenza vaccine. TCRdb itself ran the RT-PCR reads through MiXCR, one entry per CDR3 protein. Here the sample spans about 650,000 distinct CDR3 sequences, more than 15% being singletons. Germline CDR1 is SGHTA and CDR2 is FQGNSA. The CDR3 length is 13 residues. The V gene is TRBV7-2, the J gene TRBJ1-5; no definite D call. This TCR was recovered from a man aged 50-59 years who received an inactivated influenza vaccine. The specimen comprised PBMCs from blood, sampled 11 to 12 days after vaccination. The CDR3 coding sequence is TGTGCCGGCAGCTTAGCCTTCAATCAGGCCCAGCATTTT. This sequence encodes CAGSLAFNQAQHF.